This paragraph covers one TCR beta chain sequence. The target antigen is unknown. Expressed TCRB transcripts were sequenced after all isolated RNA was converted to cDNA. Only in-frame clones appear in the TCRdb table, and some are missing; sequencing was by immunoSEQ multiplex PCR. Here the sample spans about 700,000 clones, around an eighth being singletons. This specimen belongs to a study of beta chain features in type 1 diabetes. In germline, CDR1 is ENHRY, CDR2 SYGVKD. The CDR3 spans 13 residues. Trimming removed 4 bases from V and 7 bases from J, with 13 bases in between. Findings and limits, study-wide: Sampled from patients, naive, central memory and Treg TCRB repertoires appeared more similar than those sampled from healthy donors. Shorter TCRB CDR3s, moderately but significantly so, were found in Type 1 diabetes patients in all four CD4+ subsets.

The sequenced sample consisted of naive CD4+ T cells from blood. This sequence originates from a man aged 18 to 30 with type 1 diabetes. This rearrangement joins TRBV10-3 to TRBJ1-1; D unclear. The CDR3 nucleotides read TGTGCCATCAGTGGGAGGGAGGGCAATGAAGCTTTCTTT. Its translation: CAISGREGNEAFF.